The table lists the clone carrying this TCR beta chain with many counts. What it recognizes is unknown. Sequence at one end of the junction differs from germline and may be a read error. Using 32 V and 13 J primers, multiplex PCR amplified TCR beta CDR3. TCRdb used MiXCR to reprocess the multiplex PCR reads, holding one entry per CDR3 protein. This table holds 20,000 to 25,000 distinct CDR3 sequences, approximately 26% found once. The source of the sample is a study of immune heterogeneity within non-small cell lung tumors. The overall study: Among the tumors, a few were squamous cell carcinomas, roughly 9 were non-squamous carcinomas and 1 was not otherwise specified.

Study conclusions and caveats: T-cell receptor beta clonotypes at high frequency differed largely between individual patients. Identical dominant CDR3 beta clonotypes recurred across tumor sites within a patient, alongside site-unique high-frequency clones. Local T-cell repertoire clonality was correlated with local tumor mutational burden, and the correlation was positive. It was moderate in strength but statistically significant (R approximately 0.3).

As template, the study used bulk tumor genomic DNA at about 540 ng per sample. Each primary tumor yielded several biopsies, collected far apart from one another at surgery. Curative surgical treatment was performed in patients who had newly diagnosed, untreated non-small cell lung cancer. The clonotype originates from a man aged 40-55 years with non-small cell lung cancer. Sequences were obtained from lung tumor tissue.

The CDR3 DNA follows: TGTGCCAGCAGTTACATGAACCCTGAAGCTTTCTTT. Its translation is CASSYMNPEAFF. The rearrangement uses TRBV2 and TRBJ1-1, with D unresolved. Germline V gene data show CDR1 as SNHLY and CDR2 as FYNNEI. CDR3 length: 12 residues.